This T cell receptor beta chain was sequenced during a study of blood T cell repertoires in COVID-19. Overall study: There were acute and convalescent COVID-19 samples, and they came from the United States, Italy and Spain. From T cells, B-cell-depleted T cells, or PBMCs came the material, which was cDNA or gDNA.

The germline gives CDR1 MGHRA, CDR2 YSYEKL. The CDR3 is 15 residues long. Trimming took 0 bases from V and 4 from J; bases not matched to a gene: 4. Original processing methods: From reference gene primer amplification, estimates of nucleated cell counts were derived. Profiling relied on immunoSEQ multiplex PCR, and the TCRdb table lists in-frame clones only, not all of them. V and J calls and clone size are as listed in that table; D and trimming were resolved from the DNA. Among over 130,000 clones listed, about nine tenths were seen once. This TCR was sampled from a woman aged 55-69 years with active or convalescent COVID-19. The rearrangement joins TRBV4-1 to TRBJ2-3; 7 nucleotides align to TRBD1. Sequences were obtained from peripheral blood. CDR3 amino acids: CASSQDPTGADTQYF. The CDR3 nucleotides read TGCGCCAGCAGCCAAGATCCAACAGGGGCAGATACGCAGTATTTT.